This T cell receptor beta chain was obtained from a study of Tregs in tolerant kidney transplant recipients. TCRdb's table, derived via immunoSEQ multiplex PCR, lists solely in-frame clones and lacks some. The listing records around 10,000 clones. Related graft donors supplied nonmyeloablative bone marrow transplants, and mixed chimerism was transient. Unstimulated regulatory T cells (CD4+CD25+CD127-), CD4+CD25- non-regulatory cells, CD4 and CD8 cells were FACS-sorted from thawed PBMCs. In the case of this clone: Read sequence stops 3 residues before the CDR3 end, and the germline J gene provides the missing end.

The CDR3 sequence is 14 residues long. Germline lookup yields CDR1 LNHDA and CDR2 SQIVND (reference sequence). J gave up 7 bases and V 3 bases, and 2 bases lay outside the gene matches. This receptor was obtained from a human patient who received a combined kidney and bone marrow transplant. Some T cells may be supplied by the graft donor. V is TRBV19 and J is TRBJ2-1, with TRBD2 identical over 11 bases. The starting material was CD8+ T cells from blood (PBMCs), obtained 24 months after the transplant. CDR3 protein: CASSMTSGMNEQFF. CDR3 bases read: TGTGCCAGTAGTATGACTAGCGGGATGAATGAG. The full variable domain, with the rest looked up from reference TRBV19 and TRBJ2-1, is DGGITQSPKYLFRKEGQNVTLSCEQNLNHDAMYWYRQDPGQGLRLIYYSQIVNDFQKGDIAEGYSVSREKKESFPLTVTSAQKNPTAFYLCASSMTSGMNEQFFGPGTRLTVL.